A single T cell receptor beta chain is shown here with its context. What it binds is unknown. Measured with immunoSEQ multiplex PCR; TCRdb has only the in-frame clones, and not every one. The sample totals 30,000 or so clones. The record originates from a study of T cells in women clearing cervical HPV infection. Study-level information: Case blood was drawn when the lesion was first found; control blood after infection became undetectable. Broader study findings: CIN3+ cases had significantly higher TCR richness than controls; evenness did not differ.

The sequenced material came from blood buffy coat. The clonotype originates from a woman aged 18-70 years with a cervical HPV16 infection that either progressed to CIN3+ or cleared (not recorded which).

CDR3 region: CAWIRTGVPFSSYEQYF. CDR3 DNA, as far as it was read: TGTGCCTGGATACGTACAGGGGTCCCCTTTAGCTCCTACGAG. The chain joins TRBV30 to TRBJ2-7; 7 bases agree with TRBD1. Coverage ceases 3 residues before the CDR3 finishes, and the germline J gene fills in the end. J was trimmed by 0 bases and V by 4 bases; bases with no gene match: 15. From germline, CDR1 is GTSNPN and CDR2 SVGIG (reference sequence). There are 17 residues in the CDR3.